The 6 T cell receptor beta chains below come from one sample, sequenced in a study of blood T cell repertoires in COVID-19. Clones were sequenced by immunoSEQ multiplex PCR, and TCRdb holds only the in-frame ones, with some missing. Altogether roughly 430,000 clones are present, approximately 88% being singletons, with the ten largest covering more than 2%. What was sequenced was PBMCs or T cells enriched from blood (not recorded which). The source of these receptors is a woman aged 40 to 50 with acute COVID-19.

This clone was seen a few times. The chain carries TRBV5-8 and TRBJ2-7; D might be TRBD2 (5 bases). Germline V gene lookup returns CDR1 SGHTS and CDR2 YDEGEE. The CDR3 is 18 residues long. The V end was cut by 2 bases, the J end by 3 bases, with 24 bases between. CDR3 sequence: CASSFRTSGYHIVYEQYF. CDR3 bases: TGTGCCAGCAGCTTCAGGACCTCGGGATACCATATTGTCTACGAGCAGTACTTC.

The genes are TRBV19 and TRBJ1-3, with 8 bases lining up with TRBD1. The junction had 4 bases not matched to a gene; V was cut back by 5 bases and J by 4 bases. CDR1 and CDR2 (germline): LNHDA, SQIVND (reference sequence). The CDR3 is 14 residues long. CDR3 coding DNA: TGTGCCAGTAGTTACCGGGACAGGGGAAACACCATATATTTT. Translation gives CASSYRDRGNTIYF. Looking up the rest from reference TRBV19 and TRBJ1-3 gives the full variable domain: DGGITQSPKYLFRKEGQNVTLSCEQNLNHDAMYWYRQDPGQGLRLIYYSQIVNDFQKGDIAEGYSVSREKKESFPLTVTSAQKNPTAFYLCASSYRDRGNTIYFGEGSWLTVV.

This clone was counted once. The genes are TRBV28 and TRBJ1-1; D is uncertain. The V end was cut by 5 bases, the J end by 0 bases, with 13 bases between. Germline V gene sequence: CDR1 MDHEN, CDR2 SYDVKM. This CDR3 contains 15 residues. The CDR3, as DNA: TGTGCCAGCAGTCCCCCGCGAAACTTGAACACTGAAGCTTTCTTT. This gives the protein CASSPPRNLNTEAFF. Variable domain in full (rest from reference TRBV28 and TRBJ1-1): DVKVTQSSRYLVKRTGEKVFLECVQDMDHENMFWYRQDPGLGLRLIYFSYDVKMKEKGDIPEGYSVSREKKERFSLILESASTNQTSMYLCASSPPRNLNTEAFFGQGTRLTVV.

The rearrangement joins TRBV19 to TRBJ2-5; 12 nucleotides line up with TRBD2. J was trimmed by 3 bases and V by 1 base; bases with no gene match: 3. Germline CDR1 is LNHDA and CDR2 is SQIVND (reference sequence). The CDR3 consists of 16 residues. CDR3 sequence reads: CASSIAASGGEETQYF. In DNA form, the CDR3 reads TGTGCCAGTAGTATAGCAGCTAGCGGGGGGGAAGAGACCCAGTACTTC.

The chain couples TRBV6-8 to TRBJ1-2; the match to TRBD1 covers 7 bases. The CDR3 length is 14 residues. The V gene end was trimmed by 7 bases and the J gene end by 4 bases; junction bases not matched to a gene: 9. Germline lookup yields CDR1 MNHGY and CDR2 SAAAGT. CDR3 protein: CASKCQGVPYGYTF. CDR3 nucleotides: TGTGCCAGCAAGTGTCAGGGGGTCCCCTATGGCTACACCTTC.

The chain recombines TRBV5-4 with TRBJ1-2; no clear D gene. Germline V CDR1 and CDR2: SGHNT, YYREEE (reference sequence). The CDR3 runs to 14 residues. Trimming shortened V by 0 bases and J by 1 base, and 7 bases separated the two germline ends. CDR3 in DNA: TGTGCCAGCAGCTTGGCTATAGATAACTATGGCTACACCTTC. Protein product: CASSLAIDNYGYTF. Complete variable domain (other parts from reference TRBV5-4 and TRBJ1-2): ETGVTQSPTHLIKTRGQQVTLRCSSQSGHNTVSWYQQALGQGPQFIFQYYREEENGRGNFPPRFSGLQFPNYSSELNVNALELDDSALYLCASSLAIDNYGYTFGSGTRLTVV.